These 17 T cell receptor beta chains share one sample of origin, sequenced in a study of blood T cell repertoires in COVID-19 (dated by TCRdb to 2018 to 2020). Libraries were made using the immunoSEQ multiplex PCR assay. What TCRdb holds here is the immuneACCESS table cut down to in-frame rearrangements. Part of the clones is not present; checked against another copy, under half of the missing clones reflect an unresolved V gene, and the others are unexplained. The sample data list 250,000 to 300,000 clones, and 80% to 90% of these were observed just once. The top ten constitute 1.9% of the sample. Specimen: PBMCs or T cells enriched from blood (not recorded which). These receptors came from a woman aged 45-65 years who had recovered from COVID-19.

V and J are TRBV6-5 and TRBJ2-2; 10 nucleotides line up with TRBD1. The CDR3 is made up of 15 amino acids. The J segment lost 10 bases and the V segment lost 0 bases, leaving 5 bases of the junction unmatched. Germline values: CDR1 MNHEY, CDR2 SVGAGI. The CDR3, as DNA: TGTGCCAGCAGTTACTCCGGGACAGGGGCGGAGGAGCTGTTTTTT. Translated: CASSYSGTGAEELFF.

V gene TRBV2 combines with J gene TRBJ1-5, with D possibly being TRBD1 (6 bases). V was cut by 8 bases and J by 1 base, with 18 bases left in between. Germline CDR1 reads SNHLY; CDR2 reads FYNNEI. The CDR3 totals 16 residues. In nucleotides, the CDR3 is TGTGCCAGCTCACCTCGAGGGGGGGAGAGCAATCAGCCCCAGCATTTT. This sequence encodes CASSPRGGESNQPQHF. The full variable domain, with the rest looked up from reference TRBV2 and TRBJ1-5, is EPEVTQTPSHQVTQMGQEVILRCVPISNHLYFYWYRQILGQKVEFLVSFYNNEISEKSEIFDDQFSVERPDGSNFTLKIRSTKLEDSAMYFCASSPRGGESNQPQHFGDGTRLSIL.

This chain connects TRBV25-1 to TRBJ1-6; 10 nucleotides match TRBD1. With V trimmed by 6 bases and J by 11 bases, 4 bases remained unmatched. From germline, CDR1 is MGHDK and CDR2 SYGVNS. The CDR3 spans 13 residues. CDR3 residues: CASRGQGFAPLHF. As DNA, the CDR3 is TGTGCCAGCAGGGGACAGGGGTTTGCACCCCTCCACTTT.

This clone was picked up a small number of times. V usage is TRBV28 and J usage is TRBJ1-2; a possible D gene is TRBD1 (5 bases). The CDR3 is 16 residues long. The germline gives CDR1 MDHEN, CDR2 SYDVKM. V lost 6 bases and J 8 bases, leaving 25 bases between the germline ends. CDR3 nucleotide sequence: TGTGCCAGCAGCGCTATATCGGGACCCCGGGGACTGGGCTACACCTTC. This encodes CASSAISGPRGLGYTF.

The chain carries TRBV4-2 and TRBJ1-6; no clear D. The CDR3 extends over 16 amino acids. The germline gives CDR1 LGHNA, CDR2 YNFKEQ. The V end lost 0 bases, the J end lost 4 bases, and 10 bases lay between the germline ends. The CDR3 loop is CASSQESLNYNSPLHF. CDR3 bases: TGTGCCAGCAGCCAAGAATCACTGAATTATAATTCACCCCTCCACTTT.

The chain couples TRBV11-3 to TRBJ2-1; D gene ambiguous. The germline V and J ends were trimmed by 3 bases and 6 bases, with 6 bases remaining between them. This CDR3 is 12 amino acids long. Germline V gene sequence: CDR1 SGHNT, CDR2 YENEEA. Here the CDR3 reads CASSFTGNEQFF. The CDR3 DNA reads as TGTGCCAGCAGCTTCACCGGCAATGAGCAGTTCTTC.

This sequence joins TRBV16 and TRBJ1-2, with 7 bases identical to TRBD1. Germline V gene data show CDR1 as KGHSY and CDR2 as FQNENV. This CDR3 is 15 amino acids long. The junction had 11 bases not matched to a gene; V was cut back by 4 bases and J by 6 bases. CDR3 region: CASSLAEETGNGYTF. DNA for the CDR3: TGTGCCAGCAGCCTCGCCGAGGAGACAGGGAATGGCTACACCTTC.

J is TRBJ2-7 and V is TRBV6-5; the match to TRBD1 covers 9 bases. Germline CDR1 and CDR2: MNHEY and SVGAGI. With V trimmed by 0 bases and J by 5 bases, 8 bases remained unmatched. The length of the CDR3 is 16 residues. CDR3 amino acids: CASSYSGTGSGNEQYF. Written as DNA, the CDR3 is TGTGCCAGCAGTTACTCCGGGACAGGGTCAGGGAACGAGCAGTACTTC.

CDR3 coding DNA: TGTGCCATCAGCTCGCCCCCTAGCGGGAGGGGTTACAATGAGCAGTTCTTC. Its protein is CAISSPPSGRGYNEQFF. The rearrangement uses TRBV10-3 and TRBJ2-1, with 12 bases matching TRBD2. The CDR3 consists of 17 residues. The V segment lost 6 bases and the J segment 4 bases; nucleotides outside the gene matches: 10. Germline V lookup: CDR1 ENHRY, CDR2 SYGVKD.

The chain recombines TRBV7-2 with TRBJ2-1; maybe TRBD2 (6 bases). Trimming stripped 4 bases from V and 0 bases from J, with 16 bases between. The CDR3 covers 17 residues. CDR1 and CDR2 from the germline V gene are SGHTA and FQGNSA. In DNA, the CDR3 is TGTGCCAGCAGCTCATATTGGCGGGGACGCTCCTACAATGAGCAGTTCTTC. This sequence encodes CASSSYWRGRSYNEQFF.

The J gene is TRBJ1-1, the V gene TRBV27; 9 bases agree with TRBD1. CDR3 length equals 14 residues. After removal of 6 bases from V and 4 bases from J, the junction contained 6 bases not matched to a gene. Germline values: CDR1 MNHEY, CDR2 SMNVEV (reference sequence). The CDR3 protein is CASRGQGQGTEAFF. The CDR3 bases are TGTGCCAGCAGGGGACAGGGCCAGGGCACTGAAGCTTTCTTT.

The J gene is TRBJ1-6, the V gene TRBV28; D might be TRBD1 (5 bases). The V gene lost 6 bases and the J gene lost 5 bases, with 17 bases spanning the gap. CDR1 MDHEN and CDR2 SYDVKM come from the germline V gene. The CDR3 covers 16 residues. The CDR3 reads CASRPGGGKNNSPLHF. CDR3 nucleotide sequence: TGTGCCAGCAGGCCCGGGGGGGGAAAAAATAATTCACCCCTCCACTTT.

The V call is TRBV7-9, the J call TRBJ1-1, with unresolved D. The CDR3 totals 14 residues. The V gene's germline CDR1 is SEHNR and CDR2 FQNEAQ (reference sequence). Between the trimmed V and J ends, which lost 5 bases and 10 bases, there was a span of 20 bases. The CDR3 loop is CASSRLGGSAGAFF. CDR3 sequence (DNA): TGTGCCAGCAGCCGACTGGGAGGGTCCGCGGGAGCTTTCTTT.

V usage is TRBV28 and J usage is TRBJ1-4; D perhaps matches TRBD1 (5 bases). Germline CDR1 reads MDHEN; CDR2 reads SYDVKM. There are 14 residues in the CDR3. Trimming pared 9 bases from V and 3 bases from J, leaving 14 bases between. The CDR3 sequence is CASRRGVANEKLFF. CDR3 DNA sequence: TGTGCCAGTCGGAGGGGTGTAGCTAATGAAAAACTGTTTTTT.

This clone has only a few counts. The CDR3 nucleotides are TGTGCCAGCAGTCGCGGGACTTGGTACAATGAGCAGTTCTTC. It is translated as CASSRGTWYNEQFF. The chain has TRBV11-2 and TRBJ2-1, with D maybe TRBD2 (6 bases). V was pared by 6 bases and J by 4 bases, with 13 bases between. The CDR3 covers 14 residues. Per germline, CDR1 SGHAT and CDR2 FQNNGV. The full variable domain, its missing parts supplied by reference TRBV11-2 and TRBJ2-1, is EAGVAQSPRYKIIEKRQSVAFWCNPISGHATLYWYQQILGQGPKLLIQFQNNGVVDDSQLPKDRFSAERLKGVDSTLKIQPAKLEDSAVYLCASSRGTWYNEQFFGPGTRLTVL.

This clone appeared a few times. The V and J genes are TRBV28 and TRBJ2-1; D unresolved. The CDR3 has 16 residues. The germline V gene encodes CDR1 MDHEN and CDR2 SYDVKM. Trimming left V 6 bases short and J 0 bases short, with 15 bases between. In nucleotides, the CDR3 is TGTGCCAGCAGCCACCCAGTTTTCTCCTCCTACAATGAGCAGTTCTTC. It translates to CASSHPVFSSYNEQFF.

The chain combines TRBV4-1 with TRBJ1-3; 7 nucleotides align to TRBD1. CDR1 is MGHRA and CDR2 is YSYEKL in the germline V gene. The V gene end was trimmed by 2 bases and the J gene end by 4 bases; junction bases not matched to a gene: 8. CDR3 length: 16 residues. The CDR3, as DNA: TGCGCCAGCAGCCAAATTAACAGGGACAGAGGAAACACCATATATTTT. It is translated as CASSQINRDRGNTIYF.